This T cell receptor beta chain originates from a study of tumor-infiltrating lymphocytes in primary liver carcinoma. Whole-study context: Donors underwent surgery for histopathologically diagnosed primary liver carcinoma. Overall study results and limits: In tumor-adjacent and tumor-blood pairs, overlap was lower than in tumor region pairs.

The study extracted blood RNA from unsorted whole blood and also extracted germline DNA. The input was 450 to 500 ng total RNA; TCR beta cDNA was made from it with a constant-region primer. Three nested multiplex PCR rounds, a slightly modified ARM-PCR, produced the libraries for TCR beta. Amplification in the first two PCR rounds was performed using TRBV1-TRBV30 forward primers and a C-beta reverse primer for around 9 cycles each. TCRdb independently ran MiXCR on the multiplex PCR reads; one entry per CDR3 protein. Of fewer than 400,000 distinct CDR3 sequences in the sample, 65% were seen once. On this clonotype: The antigen is not known. With a much larger clone just one base away, this may be a read error.

Germline CDR1 is MNHEY and CDR2 is SVGEGT. This CDR3 has 16 amino acids. V gave up 6 bases and J gave up 4 bases, with 19 bases separating them. The clonotype originates from a man in his forties with primary liver carcinoma and hepatitis B virus infection. V gene TRBV6-2 or TRBV6-3 combines with J gene TRBJ2-1; possible D gene TRBD1, 5 bases. The sample taken for sequencing was peripheral blood. The CDR3 DNA is TGTGCCAGCAGGAACTCCAGGGTTAGTTCGTACAATGAGCAGTTCTTC. Translating it yields CASRNSRVSSYNEQFF.